This TCR beta chain was captured in a study of blood T cell repertoires in COVID-19. Whole-study context: Italy, Spain and the United States were the sources of the convalescent and acute COVID-19 samples. T cells, B-cell-depleted T cells, or PBMCs provided the cDNA or gDNA that served as material.

The V segment lost 1 base and the J segment 7 bases; nucleotides outside the gene matches: 1. Germline V gene data show CDR1 as SGHVS and CDR2 as FQNEAQ. CDR3 size: 13 residues. In the study's own analysis: Amplification with reference gene primers provided the estimates of nucleated cell counts. The data were produced by immunoSEQ multiplex PCR, yet TCRdb's version contains in-frame clones alone and is incomplete. That table furnishes V, J and clone size, whereas the DNA furnished D and trimming. This sample carries approximately 280,000 clones, 85% of them seen once, and the ten largest clones take 4.5% to 5.5%.

The sequenced material came from peripheral blood. This sequence joins TRBV7-8 and TRBJ1-2, with TRBD1 identical over 9 bases. This TCR was recovered from a man aged 50 to 59 with active or convalescent COVID-19. This CDR3 reads CASSLGTGVGYTF. In DNA, the CDR3 is TGTGCCAGCAGCTTAGGGACAGGGGTTGGCTACACCTTC.